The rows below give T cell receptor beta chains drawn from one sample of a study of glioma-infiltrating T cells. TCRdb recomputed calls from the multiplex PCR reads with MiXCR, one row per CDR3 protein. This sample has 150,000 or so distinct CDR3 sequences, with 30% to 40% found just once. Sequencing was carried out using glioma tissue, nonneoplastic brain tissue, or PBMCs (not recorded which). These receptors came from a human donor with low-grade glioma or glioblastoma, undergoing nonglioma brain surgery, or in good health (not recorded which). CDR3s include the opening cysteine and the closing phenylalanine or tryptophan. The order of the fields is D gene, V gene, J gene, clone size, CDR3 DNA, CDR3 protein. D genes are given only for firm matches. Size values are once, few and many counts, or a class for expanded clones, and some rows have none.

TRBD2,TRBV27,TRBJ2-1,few,TGTGCCAGCAGTTTAACTAGCGGGGGGGCTTGGGGAAATGAGCAGTTCTTC,CASSLTSGGAWGNEQFF
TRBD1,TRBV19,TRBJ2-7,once,TGTGCCAGTACTTGGGCAGGGGGCAACGAGCAGTACTTC,CASTWAGGNEQYF
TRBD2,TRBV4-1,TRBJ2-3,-,TGCGCCAGCAGCTCAACTAGCGGGGGTACAGATACGCAGTATTTT,CASSSTSGGTDTQYF
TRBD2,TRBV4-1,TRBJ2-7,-,TGCGCCAGCAGCCAAGTGACTAGCGGTCTCTACGAGCAGTACTTC,CASSQVTSGLYEQYF
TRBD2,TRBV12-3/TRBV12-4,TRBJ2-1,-,TGTGCCAGCAGTCCGCCGGGACTAGCGGGTTACAATGAGCAGTTCTTC,CASSPPGLAGYNEQFF
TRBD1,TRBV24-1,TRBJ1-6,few,TGTGCCACCCCAGGACAGGATAATTCACCCCTCCACTTT,CATPGQDNSPLHF
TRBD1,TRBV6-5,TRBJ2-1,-,TGTGCCAGCAGTTACTCGATAGGGACAGGGTACGAGCAGTTCTTC,CASSYSIGTGYEQFF
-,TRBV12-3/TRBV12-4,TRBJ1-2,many,TGTGCCAGCAGCCAGGGGTGGTATGGCTACACCTTC,CASSQGWYGYTF
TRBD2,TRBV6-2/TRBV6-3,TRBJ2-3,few,TGTGCCAGCCGGGGGAGGGACACAGATACGCAGTATTTT,CASRGRDTDTQYF
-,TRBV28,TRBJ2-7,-,TGTGCCAGCAGGGCCCGTTACGAGCAGTACTTC,CASRARYEQYF
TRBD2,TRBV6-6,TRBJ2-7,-,TGTGCCAGCAGTTACGGACTAGCGGGAGGAAGCTCCTACGAGCAGTACTTC,CASSYGLAGGSSYEQYF
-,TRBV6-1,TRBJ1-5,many,TGTGCCAGCAGTCTAACAGGGTTCGGCAAGCCCCAGCATTTT,CASSLTGFGKPQHF
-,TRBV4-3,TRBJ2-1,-,TGCGCCAGCAGCCAGACACGTATCAGCTCCTATGAGCAGTTCTTC,CASSQTRISSYEQFF
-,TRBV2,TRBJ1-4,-,TGTGCCAGCAGACTCCAAAGGGGTGAAAAACTGTTTTTT,CASRLQRGEKLFF
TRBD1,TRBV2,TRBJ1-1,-,TGCGCCAGCAGCGTTGGACAGGGGGAAATTATGAACACTGAAGCTTTCTTT,CASSVGQGEIMNTEAFF
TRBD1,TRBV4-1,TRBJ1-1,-,TGCGCCAGCAGCTCGCAGACAGGGCTGAACACTGAAGCTTTCTTT,CASSSQTGLNTEAFF
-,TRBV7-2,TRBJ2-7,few,TGTGCCAGCAGCTTAGTCGGTGAGCAGTACTTC,CASSLVGEQYF
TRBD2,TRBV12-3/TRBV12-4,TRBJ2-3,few,TGTGCCAGCAGTGGTACTGACGGGACTAGCGGCACAGATACGCAGTATTTT,CASSGTDGTSGTDTQYF
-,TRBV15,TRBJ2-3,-,TGTGCCACCAGCCAGGAGCACACAGATACGCAGTATTTT,CATSQEHTDTQYF
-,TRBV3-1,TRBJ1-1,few,TGTGCCAGCAGCCAATTGACGGCGAACACTGAAGCTTTCTTT,CASSQLTANTEAFF
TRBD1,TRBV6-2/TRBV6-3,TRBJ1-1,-,TGTGCCAGCAGTAACCCTTTTTACCGACAGGGAAAGATGAACACTGAAGCTTTCTTT,CASSNPFYRQGKMNTEAFF
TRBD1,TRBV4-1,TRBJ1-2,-,TGCGCCAGCAGCCAAGAGGGACAGGGGATAGGAGGCTACACCTTC,CASSQEGQGIGGYTF
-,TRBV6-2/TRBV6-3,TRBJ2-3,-,TGTGCCAGCAGTATAGTTGGTGATACGCAGTATTTT,CASSIVGDTQYF
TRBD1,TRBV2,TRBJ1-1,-,TGTGCCAGCAGAAGAACACAGGGGGGCACTGAAGCTTTCTTT,CASRRTQGGTEAFF
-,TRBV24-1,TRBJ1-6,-,TGTGCCACCAGTGAACCGACAGGTGGGGGCTCCTATAATTCACCCCTCCACTTT,CATSEPTGGGSYNSPLHF
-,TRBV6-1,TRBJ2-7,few,TGTGCCAGCAGAGGACCCGGCTACGAGCAGTACTTC,CASRGPGYEQYF
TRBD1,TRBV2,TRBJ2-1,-,TGTGCCAGCAGGGACAGGGGGTATGAGCAGTTCTTC,CASRDRGYEQFF
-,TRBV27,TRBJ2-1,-,TGTGCCAGCAGTTTTAATGTGGGGGGCGCGAACAATGAGCAGTTCTTC,CASSFNVGGANNEQFF
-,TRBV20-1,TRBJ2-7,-,TGCAGTGCTACCCACCCGGGGGAAGGGGTGGACTACTACGAGCAGTACTTC,CSATHPGEGVDYYEQYF
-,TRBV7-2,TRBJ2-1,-,TGTGCCAGCAGCTTATTCGGGCAGCACAATGAGCAGTTCTTC,CASSLFGQHNEQFF
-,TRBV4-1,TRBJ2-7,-,TGCGCCAGCAGCCGAGACAGGTTTTACGAGCAGTACTTC,CASSRDRFYEQYF
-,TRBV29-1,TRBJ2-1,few,TGCAGCGTTGAGACTCGCGCCTCCTACAATGAGCAGTTCTTC,CSVETRASYNEQFF
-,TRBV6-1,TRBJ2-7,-,TGTGCCAGCACCCCACGCGCGGACTCCTACGAGCAGTACTTC,CASTPRADSYEQYF
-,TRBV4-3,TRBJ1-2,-,TGCGCCAGCAGCCTTGGTATGGACTATGGCTACACCTTC,CASSLGMDYGYTF
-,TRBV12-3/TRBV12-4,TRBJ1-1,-,TGTGCCAGCAGTTTTACAACGAACACTGAAGCTTTCTTT,CASSFTTNTEAFF
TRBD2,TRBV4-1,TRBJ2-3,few,TGCGCCAGCAGCCAACTGCTAGCGGGGGGGCGTATCGCAGATACGCAGTATTTT,CASSQLLAGGRIADTQYF
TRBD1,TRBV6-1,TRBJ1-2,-,TGTGCCAGCAGCCCGGGACAGGGGGTTCTTGGCTACACCTTC,CASSPGQGVLGYTF
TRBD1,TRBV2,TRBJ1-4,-,TGTGCCAGCAGTGCACAATCCGGGACAGGGAATGAAAAACTGTTTTTT,CASSAQSGTGNEKLFF
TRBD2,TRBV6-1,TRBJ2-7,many,TGTGCCAGCAGTAGGGGACTAGCGGGAGGGAGTAGGAACGAGCAGTACTTC,CASSRGLAGGSRNEQYF
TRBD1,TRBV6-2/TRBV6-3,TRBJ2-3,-,TGTGCCAGCAAAGTCTCGGGGGCAGGGGGCGATACGCAGTATTTT,CASKVSGAGGDTQYF
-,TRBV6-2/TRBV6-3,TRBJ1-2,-,TGTGCCAGCGCTGGGGGGCAAGGAGGATACACCTTC,CASAGGQGGYTF
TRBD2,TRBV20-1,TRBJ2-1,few,TGCAGTGCTAGTAGGTCTAGCGGGTACAATGAGCAGTTCTTC,CSASRSSGYNEQFF
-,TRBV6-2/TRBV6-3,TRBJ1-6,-,TGTGCCAGCAGTGCCCAGGGTTACTATAATTCACCCCTCCACTTT,CASSAQGYYNSPLHF
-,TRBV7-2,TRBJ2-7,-,TGTGCCAGCAGCTCCAGAAGCGGTTCCGCCTACGAGCAGTACTTC,CASSSRSGSAYEQYF
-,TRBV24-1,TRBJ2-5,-,TGTGCCACCAGTGATCAGGGTAGGGGAGAGACCCAGTACTTC,CATSDQGRGETQYF